Below, 23 T cell receptor beta chains from the same sample are listed, as sequenced in a study of cytomegalovirus exposure and HLA in healthy donors (dated by TCRdb to about 2017). The library was made by the immunoSEQ multiplex PCR assay. For the multiplex PCR, a mixture combining 60 forward primers for TCR Vbeta segments and 13 reverse primers for TCR Jbeta segments was used. Here the immuneACCESS table is served through TCRdb, limited to in-frame sequences with V and J called. Missing clones are a known gap in these copies; in checked studies unresolved V genes cover under half, and the rest lacks a known reason. Counted in this sample were about 140,000 clones; 75% to 80% of them appeared once. Clones ranked in the top ten supply 2% to 3% of the sample. The sequencing input was PBMCs. Receptor source: a woman between 18 and 29 years old in good health and CMV-seropositive.

The chain employs TRBV6-1 and TRBJ2-5, with 7 nucleotides matching TRBD1. The J call is in doubt because the DNA end fits TRBJ2-7 better. Germline values: CDR1 MNHNS, CDR2 SASEGT. This CDR3 has 13 amino acids. The CDR3, as DNA: TGTGCCAGCAATCAGGGGGTCTCCTACGAGCAGTACTTC. This sequence encodes CASNQGVSYEQYF.

V is TRBV27 and J is TRBJ2-3; 9 nucleotides align to TRBD2. The CDR3 consists of 16 residues. Trimming took 5 bases from V and 2 from J; bases not matched to a gene: 8. In germline, CDR1 is MNHEY, CDR2 SMNVEV (reference sequence). CDR3 nucleotides: TGTGCCAGCAGTAGCACGGGACTAGCCTACACAGATACGCAGTATTTT. Its translation: CASSSTGLAYTDTQYF.

V usage is TRBV5-6 and J usage is TRBJ2-2; TRBD1 aligns across 8 bases. Germline lookup yields CDR1 SGHDT and CDR2 YYEEEE. The trim removed 3 bases at V and 7 bases at J, leaving 14 bases unmatched. This CDR3 is built from 17 residues. This chain's CDR3 is CASSYTLGRGQDGELFF. The CDR3 coding sequence is TGTGCCAGCAGCTACACCTTGGGCAGGGGGCAGGACGGGGAGCTGTTTTTT.

V and J are TRBV12-5 and TRBJ2-1; 11 bases fit TRBD1. CDR3 length: 14 residues. Germline CDR1 LGHNT, CDR2 FRNRAP. The V segment lost 4 bases and the J segment 8 bases; nucleotides outside the gene matches: 4. In DNA, the CDR3 is TGTGCTAGTGGTTCGGGACAGGGGGAGCATGAGCAGTTCTTC. This translates into CASGSGQGEHEQFF.

The chain employs TRBV19 and TRBJ2-1; maybe TRBD2 (5 bases). Trimming cost V 0 bases and J 2 bases, with 8 bases left between them. This CDR3 spans 15 amino acids. Germline CDR1 is LNHDA and CDR2 is SQIVND (reference sequence). This CDR3 reads CASSIDPGAYNEQFF. The CDR3 DNA follows: TGTGCCAGTAGTATAGATCCCGGGGCCTACAATGAGCAGTTCTTC.

The gene calls are TRBV9 and TRBJ1-2; TRBD1 matches 8 bases. The germline CDR1 and CDR2 sequences are SGDLS and YYNGEE. Trimming cost V 4 bases and J 5 bases; bases outside gene matches: 13. The CDR3 extends over 16 amino acids. CDR3 DNA: TGTGCCAGCAGCCTGGACAGGGTGTCCTCCATGTATGGCTACACCTTC. Its translation: CASSLDRVSSMYGYTF.

This clone was picked up one time. J is TRBJ2-5 and V is TRBV6-1, with D tentatively TRBD1 (6 bases). CDR1 is MNHNS and CDR2 is SASEGT in the germline V gene. The ends were cut back, 0 bases at V and 11 bases at J, with 19 bases in the middle. CDR3 length: 15 residues. CDR3 residues: CASSEARDRPARQYF. CDR3 DNA: TGTGCCAGCAGTGAAGCGCGAGACAGGCCGGCGAGGCAGTACTTC.

The chain joins TRBV5-1 to TRBJ1-4; possibly TRBD1 for D (6 bases). CDR3 length equals 17 residues. V was shortened by 4 bases and J by 0 bases, with 16 bases between the two germline ends. Germline CDR1 and CDR2: SGHRS and YFSETQ. This CDR3 reads CASSPRGGGATNEKLFF. DNA for the CDR3: TGCGCCAGCAGCCCCAGAGGAGGGGGGGCAACTAATGAAAAACTGTTTTTT.

The chain couples TRBV19 to TRBJ2-2; no firm D call. From germline, CDR1 is LNHDA and CDR2 SQIVND (reference sequence). This CDR3 comprises 14 residues. Deletions cut 4 bases from V and 1 base from J, with 7 bases between. Here the CDR3 reads CASSTNRNTGELFF. The CDR3 DNA sequence: TGTGCCAGTAGTACAAACAGGAACACCGGGGAGCTGTTTTTT.

The V and J genes are TRBV27 and TRBJ1-5; D is possibly TRBD1 (5 bases). The CDR3 contains 14 residues. Germline V gene data show CDR1 as MNHEY and CDR2 as SMNVEV (reference sequence). Trimming cost V 5 bases and J 5 bases, with 13 bases left between them. CDR3 in amino acids: CASSPRQSDQPQHF. In DNA, the CDR3 is TGTGCCAGCAGTCCCCGACAGAGCGATCAGCCCCAGCATTTT.

This chain uses TRBV6-1 with TRBJ1-2; D unclear. CDR3 length: 15 residues. V lost 2 bases and J lost 3, with 13 bases in between. The germline V gene has CDR1 MNHNS and CDR2 SASEGT. DNA for the CDR3: TGTGCCAGCAGTGAATCGGACGGGAGGGACTATGGCTACACCTTC. It encodes CASSESDGRDYGYTF.

The rearrangement uses TRBV5-1 and TRBJ1-2; perhaps TRBD1 as D (6 bases). Germline V gene lookup returns CDR1 SGHRS and CDR2 YFSETQ. The germline V and J ends were trimmed by 3 bases and 1 base, with 10 bases remaining between them. The CDR3 length is 14 residues. CDR3 residues: CASSSTGFNYGYTF. The DNA of the CDR3 is TGCGCCAGCAGCTCCACAGGGTTTAACTATGGCTACACCTTC.

This rearrangement joins TRBV30 to TRBJ2-1, with TRBD2 matching over 11 bases. The V and J ends lost 0 bases and 10 bases, in that order; junction bases with no gene match: 11. In germline, CDR1 is GTSNPN, CDR2 SVGIG (reference sequence). This CDR3 comprises 16 residues. CDR3 nucleotides: TGTGCCTGGAGTGTGGCATATAGCGGGGGGGTAAGAGAGCAGTTCTTC. This encodes CAWSVAYSGGVREQFF.

This clone was recorded a few times. This chain links TRBV7-9 with TRBJ2-3; TRBD1 is a possible D gene (6 bases). V was shortened by 2 bases and J by 2 bases, with 14 bases between the two germline ends. Germline V gene sequence: CDR1 SEHNR, CDR2 FQNEAQ (reference sequence). This CDR3 comprises 16 residues. The CDR3, as DNA: TGTGCCAGCAGCTTAACGTCACCAGGGGCCACAGATACGCAGTATTTT. This gives the protein CASSLTSPGATDTQYF.

Only one count was recorded for this clone. CDR3 DNA sequence: TGTGCCAGCAGCGTGACTAGCGGGGGGGCGGCAGATACGCAGTATTTT. Translation: CASSVTSGGAADTQYF. This chain joins TRBV9 and TRBJ2-3, with 14 bases fitting TRBD2. The CDR3 has 16 residues. V trimming: 2 bases; J trimming: 4 bases; junction bases outside the gene matches: 3. The V gene's germline CDR1 is SGDLS and CDR2 YYNGEE. The variable domain in full, completed from reference TRBV9 and TRBJ2-3, reads DSGVTQTPKHLITATGQRVTLRCSPRSGDLSVYWYQQSLDQGLQFLIQYYNGEERAKGNILERFSAQQFPDLHSELNLSSLELGDSALYFCASSVTSGGAADTQYFGPGTRLTVL.

The V and J genes are TRBV5-4 and TRBJ2-7, with 9 bases aligning to TRBD1. Germline CDR1 and CDR2: SGHNT and YYREEE (reference sequence). Trimming removed 3 bases from V and 3 bases from J; junction bases left unmatched: 4. The CDR3 spans 14 residues. The CDR3 is CASSSPGQGYEQYF. Here the CDR3 DNA reads TGTGCCAGCAGCTCGCCGGGACAGGGCTACGAGCAGTACTTC.

For the CDR3, the DNA is TGTGCCAGCAGTCCTACAGGGGCTTATGGCTACACCTTC. It encodes CASSPTGAYGYTF. The V and J genes are TRBV6-1 and TRBJ1-2; 7 bases line up with TRBD1. The CDR3 extends over 13 amino acids. Trimming took 5 bases from V and 5 from J; bases not matched to a gene: 5. Germline V gives CDR1 MNHNS, CDR2 SASEGT.

The genes are TRBV20-1 and TRBJ2-1; D gene unclear. Trimming took 6 bases from V and 5 from J, leaving 8 bases between them. The CDR3 runs to 11 residues. The germline CDR1 and CDR2 sequences are DFQATT and SNEGSKA (reference sequence). The CDR3 region is CSALTHNEQFF. As DNA, the CDR3 is TGCAGTGCCCTAACTCACAATGAGCAGTTCTTC.

Comment on this clone: The junction shows a germline mismatch at one end, possibly a read error. V is TRBV11-2 and J is TRBJ2-5; D may be TRBD2 (5 bases). Per the germline V gene, CDR1 is SGHAT and CDR2 is FQNNGV. The CDR3 contains 13 residues. The CDR3 DNA reads as TGTGCCAGCAGCCGAGGGTACCAGGAGACCCAGTACTTC. This sequence encodes CASSRGYQETQYF. Together with reference TRBV11-2 and TRBJ2-5, the CDR3 gives the full variable domain: EAGVAQSPRYKIIEKRQSVAFWCNPISGHATLYWYQQILGQGPKLLIQFQNNGVVDDSQLPKDRFSAERLKGVDSTLKIQPAKLEDSAVYLCASSRGYQETQYFGPGTRLLVL.

This clone was observed once. The J gene is TRBJ1-5, the V gene TRBV7-7; 9 positions match TRBD1. The CDR3 spans 20 residues. In germline, CDR1 is SSHAT, CDR2 FNYEAQ (reference sequence). V lost 3 bases to trimming and J lost 1 base; unmatched junction nucleotides: 16. CDR3 sequence: CASSLGRTGEDTRSNQPQHF. The CDR3 DNA sequence: TGTGCCAGCAGCTTGGGTAGGACAGGGGAGGATACGAGGAGCAATCAGCCCCAGCATTTT.

This chain joins TRBV10-3 and TRBJ1-2, with a weak D call TRBD1 (5 bases). Trimming took 7 bases from V and 4 from J, leaving 13 bases between them. The CDR3 consists of 13 residues. Germline V gene sequence: CDR1 ENHRY, CDR2 SYGVKD. The CDR3 DNA reads TGTGCCATCAAAATGGCGGGGACCTATGGCTACACCTTC. Residues: CAIKMAGTYGYTF.

Concerning this clone: This CDR3 is also generated by other DNA sequences in the sample. The chain couples TRBV7-6 to TRBJ2-1; the match to TRBD2 covers 9 bases. V trimming: 1 base; J trimming: 5 bases; junction bases outside the gene matches: 6. The CDR3 runs 16 residues. CDR1 is SGHVS, CDR2 FNYEAQ, per germline. This chain's CDR3 is CASSLVPAGGNNEQFF. CDR3 in DNA: TGTGCCAGCAGCTTAGTTCCAGCGGGGGGCAACAATGAGCAGTTCTTC.

This clone appeared a few times. The chain employs TRBV4-1 and TRBJ1-6; 8 nucleotides match TRBD1. The ends lost 0 bases at V and 8 bases at J; junction bases unmatched: 6. Germline lookup yields CDR1 MGHRA and CDR2 YSYEKL. This CDR3 has 16 amino acids. CDR3 protein: CASSQDDRGSDSPLHF. The CDR3 region has the DNA TGCGCCAGCAGCCAAGATGACAGGGGATCGGATTCACCCCTCCACTTT.